These 14 T cell receptor beta chains originate from one sample sequenced in a study of neurological immune-mediated disorders. TCRdb re-derived calls from the 5' RACE reads in MiXCR, one entry per CDR3 protein. This table holds about 38,000 distinct CDR3 sequences, 9.5% to 13% found once. Sequencing was done on a sample of CD4+ T cells from blood. The receptors originated from a woman in her 30s with HTLV-1-associated myelopathy (HAM/TSP).

This clonotype was observed many times. The chain is built from TRBV19 and TRBJ1-2, with 7 bases aligning to TRBD1. V lost 5 bases, J lost 4 bases, and 10 bases stayed unmatched. Germline V CDR1 and CDR2: LNHDA, SQIVND (reference sequence). The CDR3 extends over 15 amino acids. As DNA, the CDR3 is TGTGCCAGTAGTGCCGGGACAGCGAACTCCTATGGCTACACCTTC. This encodes CASSAGTANSYGYTF.

In this sample, this clonotype turned up many times. This rearrangement joins TRBV6-6 to TRBJ1-6; 11 bases match TRBD1. Germline V CDR1 and CDR2: MNHNY, SVGAGI (reference sequence). The CDR3 has 16 residues. With 8 bases clipped from V and 5 bases from J, the junction kept 8 bases outside the gene matches. The CDR3 loop is CASRPGQGDHNSPLHF. CDR3 DNA: TGTGCCAGCCGTCCGGGACAGGGGGATCATAATTCACCCCTCCACTTT.

This clonotype was picked up many times. The genes are TRBV7-9 and TRBJ1-3, with D uncertain. V was pared by 4 bases and J by 3 bases, with 13 bases between. CDR1 is SEHNR, CDR2 FQNEAQ, per germline (reference sequence). The CDR3 covers 15 residues. The CDR3 region has the DNA TGTGCCAGCAGCTCCTCAAGGACGGGTGGAAACACCATATATTTT. It yields the protein CASSSSRTGGNTIYF.

By share of the sample, this clonotype is medium-sized. V is TRBV5-1 and J is TRBJ1-4; TRBD1 aligns across 9 bases. This CDR3 region has 16 residues. CDR1 and CDR2 from the germline V gene are SGHRS and YFSETQ. Trimming at V came to 1 base and at J to 7 bases, leaving 8 bases not matched to a gene. This CDR3 is CASSLKTGTGPEKLFF. As DNA, the CDR3 is TGCGCCAGCAGCTTGAAGACCGGGACAGGGCCTGAAAAACTGTTTTTT.

This clonotype was seen many times. The chain uses TRBV20-1 and TRBJ2-3, with a weak D call TRBD1 (6 bases). Looked up from germline, CDR1 is DFQATT and CDR2 is SNEGSKA (reference sequence). This CDR3 is 15 amino acids long. Between the trimmed V and J ends, which lost 3 bases and 1 base, there was a span of 14 bases. The CDR3 nucleotides are TGCAGTGCTAGGGGCTGGGGGCCTGGCACAGATACGCAGTATTTT. It is translated as CSARGWGPGTDTQYF.

This clonotype was counted many times. The V gene is TRBV5-6, the J gene TRBJ2-1; D is unclear. The germline V and J ends were trimmed by 4 bases and 1 base, with 18 bases remaining between them. Germline lookup yields CDR1 SGHDT and CDR2 YYEEEE. The CDR3 consists of 17 residues. This CDR3 is CASSQEGHSRSYNEQFF. The CDR3 nucleotides are TGTGCCAGCAGCCAAGAAGGCCACTCTAGGTCCTACAATGAGCAGTTCTTC. The full variable domain, with the rest looked up from reference TRBV5-6 and TRBJ2-1, is DAGVTQSPTHLIKTRGQQVTLRCSPKSGHDTVSWYQQALGQGPQFIFQYYEEEERQRGNFPDRFSGHQFPNYSSELNVNALLLGDSALYLCASSQEGHSRSYNEQFFGPGTRLTVL.

This clonotype was picked up many times. The rearrangement joins TRBV11-2 to TRBJ2-5; 8 bases line up with TRBD1. V shed 1 base and J 5 bases; nucleotides not matched to a gene: 9. Germline assignment: CDR1 SGHAT and CDR2 FQNNGV. The CDR3 is made up of 16 amino acids. The CDR3 spells CASSLAPRGRGETQYF. For the CDR3, the DNA is TGTGCCAGCAGCTTAGCACCCAGGGGGCGCGGGGAGACCCAGTACTTC.

This clonotype was recorded many times. This chain uses TRBV5-5 with TRBJ1-5; 10 bases fit TRBD1. The germline gives CDR1 SGHKS, CDR2 YYEKEE (reference sequence). V was clipped by 0 bases and J by 1 base; unmatched bases: 1. The CDR3 is 16 residues long. The CDR3 DNA reads as TGTGCCAGCAGCTTGGGACAGGGGGCCAGCAATCAGCCCCAGCATTTT. It codes for CASSLGQGASNQPQHF.

J is TRBJ1-2 and V is TRBV19; no reliable D call. There are 14 residues in the CDR3. Germline V lookup: CDR1 LNHDA, CDR2 SQIVND (reference sequence). V gave up 5 bases and J gave up 2 bases, with 12 bases separating them. Here the CDR3 reads CASSGDLFNYGYTF. The CDR3 coding sequence is TGTGCCAGTAGTGGCGACCTATTCAACTATGGCTACACCTTC.

This clonotype is categorized as medium-sized. The chain employs TRBV5-1 and TRBJ1-1; D not resolved. This CDR3 spans 12 amino acids. The V gene lost 0 bases and the J gene lost 4 bases, with 4 bases spanning the gap. Germline-derived CDR1 and CDR2 are SGHRS and YFSETQ. The CDR3 DNA follows: TGCGCCAGCAGCTTGGGTCCCACTGAAGCTTTCTTT. Translation gives CASSLGPTEAFF.

This clonotype was seen at least ten times. The V call is TRBV6-6, the J call TRBJ1-1, with D unclear. The CDR3 loop spans 15 amino acids. V was pared by 6 bases and J by 2 bases, with 16 bases between. Looked up from germline, CDR1 is MNHNY and CDR2 is SVGAGI (reference sequence). The chain's CDR3 is CASSAGGLGNTEAFF. CDR3 in DNA: TGTGCCAGCAGCGCGGGAGGGTTAGGTAACACTGAAGCTTTCTTT.

This clonotype came up many times. The chain has TRBV20-1 and TRBJ2-7; the D call may be TRBD1 or TRBD2 (5 bases each). The V end was cut by 2 bases, the J end by 5 bases, with 10 bases between. Germline CDR1 reads DFQATT; CDR2 reads SNEGSKA (reference sequence). CDR3 size: 12 residues. CDR3 region: CSARQGPDEQYF. The DNA for the CDR3 is TGCAGTGCTAGACAGGGACCGGACGAGCAGTACTTC.

This clonotype was found a few times. The chain recombines TRBV29-1 with TRBJ1-1; D not resolved. Between the trimmed V and J ends, which lost 4 bases and 3 bases, there was a span of 6 bases. There are 11 residues in the CDR3. Germline lookup yields CDR1 SQVTM and CDR2 ANQGSEA. CDR3 DNA sequence: TGCAGCGTTGCTTTGGACACTGAAGCTTTCTTT. This translates into CSVALDTEAFF.

This clonotype showed up many times. The rearrangement links TRBV6-1 to TRBJ2-7; D is uncertain. Deletions cut 7 bases from V and 3 bases from J, with 16 bases between. Germline CDR1 is MNHNS and CDR2 is SASEGT. This CDR3 comprises 14 residues. The DNA of the CDR3 is TGTGCCAGCACCATAGGCCCGGTCGACTACGAGCAGTACTTC. Protein product: CASTIGPVDYEQYF.